The clone carrying this T cell receptor beta chain was counted at least ten times. TCRdb reprocessed the PCR reads via MiXCR and lists one record per CDR3 protein. Of 40,000 to 45,000 distinct CDR3 sequences listed, 15% to 20% were seen once; the top ten hold about 1.1%. The data derive from a study of molecular identifiers for immune sequencing clone quantification. Germline values: CDR1 SNHLY, CDR2 FYNNEI. V was clipped by 0 bases and J by 3 bases, with 9 bases between them. The CDR3 sequence is 16 residues long. The receptor was derived from a human donor in good health. Some libraries in this study had Jurkat cell RNA spiked in. The material sequenced was naive CD8+ T cells from blood, with Jurkat cell RNA spiked in. Subset defined: FACS-sorted CD8+CD4-CCR7+CD45RA+ naive T cells. V gene TRBV2 combines with J gene TRBJ2-6, with D possibly TRBD1 on 6 matching bases. CDR3 in DNA: TGTGCCAGCAGTGAAGCATGGGGGCTTGGGGCCAACGTCCTGACTTTC. Residues: CASSEAWGLGANVLTF.